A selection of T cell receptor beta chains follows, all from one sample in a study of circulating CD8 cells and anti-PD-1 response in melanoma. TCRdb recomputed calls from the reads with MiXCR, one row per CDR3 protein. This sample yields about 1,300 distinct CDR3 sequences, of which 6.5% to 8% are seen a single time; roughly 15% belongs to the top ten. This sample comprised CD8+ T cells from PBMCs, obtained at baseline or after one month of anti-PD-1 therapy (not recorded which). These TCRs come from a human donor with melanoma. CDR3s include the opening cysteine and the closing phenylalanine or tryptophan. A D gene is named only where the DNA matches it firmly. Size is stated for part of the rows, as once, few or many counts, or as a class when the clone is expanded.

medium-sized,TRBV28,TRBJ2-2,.,TGTGCCAGCAGTTTATCAAACACCGGGGAGCTGTTTTTT,CASSLSNTGELFF
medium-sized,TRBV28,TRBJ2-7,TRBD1,TGTGCCAGCAGTTGGGACAGGGAAAGGGTATTC,CASSWDRERVF
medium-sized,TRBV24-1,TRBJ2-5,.,TGTGCCACCAGTGACCATGGACCACAAGAGACCCAGTACTTC,CATSDHGPQETQYF
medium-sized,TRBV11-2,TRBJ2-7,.,TGTGCCAGCAGCTTAGCCAACGAGCAGTACTTC,CASSLANEQYF
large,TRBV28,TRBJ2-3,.,TGTGCCAGCAACCTCCAGGGGTTCACAGATACGCAGTATTTT,CASNLQGFTDTQYF
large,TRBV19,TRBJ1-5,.,TGTGCCAGTAGTATTTTTGGCGGCTCGGGGCAGCCCCAGCATTTT,CASSIFGGSGQPQHF
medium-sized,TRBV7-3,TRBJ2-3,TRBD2,TGTGCCAGCAGCTGGGGACTAGCGGTGACAGATACGCAGTATTTT,CASSWGLAVTDTQYF
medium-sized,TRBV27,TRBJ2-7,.,TGTGCCAGCAGCCTCTCAGTGGGCGAGCAGTACTTC,CASSLSVGEQYF
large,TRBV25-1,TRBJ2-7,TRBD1,TGTGCCAGCAGTTCCGCAGGCCGGGACAGCTCCTACGAGCAGTACTTC,CASSSAGRDSSYEQYF
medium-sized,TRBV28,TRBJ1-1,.,TGTGCCAGCAGCTCCTCTTTCAGGGTGAACACTGAAGCTTTCTTT,CASSSSFRVNTEAFF
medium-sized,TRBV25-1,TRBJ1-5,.,TGTGCCAGCAGTGAGCCCGGGAATAGCAATCAGCCCCAGCATTTT,CASSEPGNSNQPQHF
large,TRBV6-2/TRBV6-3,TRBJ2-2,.,TGTGCCAGCATTAGAGCTTCTAACACCGGGGAGCTGTTTTTT,CASIRASNTGELFF
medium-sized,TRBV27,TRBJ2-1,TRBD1,TGTGCCAGCAGTTTAAGGGACAGGCCTTACAATGAGCAGTTCTTC,CASSLRDRPYNEQFF
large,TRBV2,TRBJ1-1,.,TGTGCCAGCAGTGAAGGGCCCACCCTGGGGGACACTGAAGCTTTCTTT,CASSEGPTLGDTEAFF
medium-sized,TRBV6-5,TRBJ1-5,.,TGTGCCAGCAGTTACAGTATGGGAAGACAGCCCCAGCATTTT,CASSYSMGRQPQHF
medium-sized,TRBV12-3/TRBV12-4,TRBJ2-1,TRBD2,TGTGCCAGCAGTCCAGGGACTAGCGTAGGCGAGCAGTTCTTC,CASSPGTSVGEQFF
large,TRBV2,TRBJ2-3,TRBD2,TGTGCCAGCAGCTCACTAGCGGGAGAAGTTGATACGCAGTATTTT,CASSSLAGEVDTQYF
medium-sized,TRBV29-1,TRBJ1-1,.,TGCAGCGTTGATCGGGCAGGGCTGAACACTGAAGCTTTCTTT,CSVDRAGLNTEAFF
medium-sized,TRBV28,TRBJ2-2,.,TGTGCCAGCAGTTTACCATCTCTCGTGAACACCGGGGAGCTGTTTTTT,CASSLPSLVNTGELFF
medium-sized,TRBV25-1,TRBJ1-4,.,TGTGCCAGCAGTGCCCCTTTCGGAGGGCCGTTTTTT,CASSAPFGGPFF
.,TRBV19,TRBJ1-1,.,TGTGCCAGTAGTATTCGGACAGCGGGTTTCACTGAAGCTTTCTTT,CASSIRTAGFTEAFF
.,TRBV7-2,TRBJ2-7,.,TGTGCCAGCAGCTTACGGTCTACCTTTTCCTACGAGCAGTACTTC,CASSLRSTFSYEQYF
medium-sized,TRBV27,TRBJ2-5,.,TGTGCCAGCAGTTTATTTGCGTCAGAGACCCAGTACTTC,CASSLFASETQYF
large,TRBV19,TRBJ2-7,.,TGTGCCAGTAGTATCAGCGACGGCAGCTACTACGAGCAGTACTTC,CASSISDGSYYEQYF
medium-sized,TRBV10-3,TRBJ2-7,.,TGTGCCATCAGTGAGGCCCGTGCTAGAGCCTACGAGCAGTACTTC,CAISEARARAYEQYF
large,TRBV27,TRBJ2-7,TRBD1,TGTGCCAGCAGTTTCCTGCGGACAGGGGACGAGCAGTACTTC,CASSFLRTGDEQYF
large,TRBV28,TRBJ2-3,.,TGTGCCAGCAGTGTATCACACTTGATACCTAGCACAGATACGCAGTATTTT,CASSVSHLIPSTDTQYF
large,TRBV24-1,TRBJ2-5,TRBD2,TGTGCCACCAGTGATGCTACCGGGACTAGCGGGAGGGACCAAGAGACCCAGTACTTC,CATSDATGTSGRDQETQYF
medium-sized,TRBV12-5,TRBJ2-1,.,TGTGCTAGTGGTCTCTCATGGGAGCAGTTCTTC,CASGLSWEQFF
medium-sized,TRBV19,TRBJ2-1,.,TGTGCCAGTAGATACAACAGGGTCAATGAGCAGTTCTTC,CASRYNRVNEQFF